The sequence of this T cell receptor (beta chain) was determined in a study of cytomegalovirus exposure and HLA in healthy donors (dated by TCRdb to the late 2010s). As for the study more broadly: An earlier analysis of approximately 640 of the donors reported about 290 Gb of sequence data and more than 90 million unique TCR beta sequences from 150 million to 200 million T cells. An early release that covered 640 HLA-typed donors contained approximately 300 gigabases of sequencing data and tens of millions of unique TCR sequences. The genetic ancestry cluster associated with self-reported Caucasian donors included around 76% of the 350 to 500 genotyped donors. The aim of the study was to test whether cataloging public T cell receptors could identify signatures of past pathogen exposure. The study used immunosequencing to profile the T cell repertoires of approximately 650 subjects and linked those repertoires to cytomegalovirus serostatus. A separate validation cohort of roughly 110 different subjects was used in addition to the roughly 640-subject first cohort. To predict cytomegalovirus infection status, the study combined high-throughput TCR immunosequencing, statistical association of individual TCRs with disease status, and machine learning. A later analysis re-examined previously published TCR beta repertoires from 610 or so donors and added high-resolution HLA genotyping to investigate patterns of TCR occurrence. The later analysis used no new phenotypic data to find candidate immune exposures, relying instead on TCR beta sequences and their occurrence across donors. To decide whether each TCR beta V gene segment behaved as functional or pseudogenic, an earlier analysis of over 500 of the donors relied on high-throughput TCR beta sequencing. Donor age, sex, ethnicity and CMV serostatus were compiled alongside the repertoire data. Genome-wide SNP genotypes for about 65% of the 666 donors were used in a later genetic analysis, which treated that subset as a discovery cohort. Every repertoire in the discovery cohort had been generated on one and the same sequencing platform. Class I and class II HLA loci were covered by the typing at four-digit resolution. The number of typed donors differed by locus: roughly 629-640 for A, B, C, DRB1 and DQB1; about 520 for DQA1; roughly 600 for DPA1; and about 450 for DPB1. About 5 DR-DQ haplotypes were handled as single units for association and clustering, since linkage in the cohort was strong. Across 300 to 400 genotyped donors of the cohort, an average of approximately 240,000 unique TCR beta nucleotide sequences per donor were sequenced, and roughly 18% of those sequences were non-productive.

The research as a whole found: Sequencing depth was assumed to be roughly uniform across donors in the presence/absence analyses, though that assumption may not hold. The classifier was reported to diagnose cytomegalovirus status with high specificity and sensitivity in both the original cohort and the validation cohort. Most TCR sequences were observed very rarely across donors, whereas some public TCRs were present in many individuals. In a later genetic analysis, a missense DCLRE1C variant was associated with V-gene and J-gene trimming of TCR beta chains, and the association was replicated in an independent cohort. CMV serostatus was the only immune exposure information available for the cohort. In an earlier analysis of about 550 of the donors, most TCR beta V segments were observed in productive rearrangements about 87% or about 30% of the time, broadly matching IMGT annotations. In a later analysis, TCR association rates were found to vary across HLA loci, with the most associated TCRs seen for DRB1 alleles and the fewest for HLA-C alleles. A later analysis found that HLA-associated TCR beta chains were more clonally expanded and had lower generation probabilities than equally common non-associated chains. According to the authors, the approach could potentially be generalized to other disease states and immunological phenotypes. A later genetic analysis reported fewer N-insertions in productive TCRs among donors in an Asian-associated ancestry cluster than the approximately 700-donor mean. A few of the identified cytomegalovirus-associated TCR beta chains were confirmed in vitro to be specific for cytomegalovirus antigens. In a later analysis, some 17,000 TCR beta sequences were associated with specific HLA alleles at a false discovery rate of 0.05. Some IMGT-functional V segments, including TRBV6-2 and TRBV6-3, could not be told apart with the 87-base-pair reads, so those segments were excluded. According to a later analysis, parvovirus B19, influenza, CMV and Epstein-Barr virus appeared linked to several top co-occurrence clusters. A further reported finding was that TCR beta sequences accurately predicted the HLA-A and HLA-B alleles for most subjects in the first cohort. In the study, some 180 TCR beta chains were listed as associated with cytomegalovirus. A cluster of highly shared sequence variants was judged likely to represent a technical artifact of the sequencing pipeline. In this cohort, only TCR beta chains were sequenced, and detectable features were limited by the absence of alpha or paired-chain data. In a later analysis, most CMV-associated TCR beta chains were found to appear HLA-restricted, with HLA associations seemingly driven largely by CMV exposure. Because counts were too low, 15 to 20 rarely observed V segments, including chromosome 9 orphons, were excluded from the earlier analysis of 587 of the donors. Correlated functional status among segregating V segments might reflect linkage disequilibrium, but an unknown experimental factor could not be ruled out. HLA typing was unavailable for some donors at each locus, so association tests used only the typed subset. When HLA alleles, especially DR and DQ, strongly co-occurred, TCR associations were difficult to assign to individual alleles.

From V the trimming removes 4 bases and from J it removes 7 bases, while the gene matches leave 1 base of the junction unaccounted for. The germline V gene yields LGHNA for CDR1 and YSLEER for CDR2. The CDR3 numbers 13 residues from cysteine through phenylalanine. Of the read, only the CDR3 DNA is kept; its 39 bases are in frame from base 1. The method behind the library was the immunoSEQ multiplex PCR assay. A mixture of 60 forward primers for TCR Vbeta segments and 13 reverse primers for TCR Jbeta segments was used in the multiplex PCR. The CDR3 region of rearranged TCR beta genes was amplified from genomic DNA with a multiplex PCR assay. On the Illumina HiSeq System, the amplified TCR beta libraries were sequenced as 87-base-pair reads. In the original analysis: A later analysis tallied around 87 million unique TCR beta chains across the 666 repertoires, and about 10 million of those chains were shared by two or more donors. To remove PCR and sequencing errors, raw reads were error-corrected and collapsed into unique sequences using a nearest-neighbor algorithm that merged closely related sequences. CDR3 sequences were aligned to IMGT reference sequences to assign V, D and J gene segments. For a sequence to be retained, a match of at least six nucleotides to both a V gene segment and a J gene segment was required. Rearrangements were classified as productive when the CDR3 lacked stop codons and remained in frame with V and J, and all other rearrangements were classified as non-productive. CDR3 was defined by IMGT convention, running from the second conserved V-encoded cysteine to the conserved J-encoded phenylalanine. The earlier analysis of about 640 of the donors excluded any sequence lacking an unambiguous match to a single V gene segment. An earlier analysis of approximately 590 of the donors called V segments functional above 56.7% productive rearrangements and segregating when the between-donor standard deviation exceeded 5%. A statistical classification framework was developed to diagnose cytomegalovirus status using the catalog of TCR beta chain sequences. In a later analysis, V and J genes were assigned by comparing TCR nucleotide sequences against IMGT/GENE-DB human TR gene sequences. In a later analysis, CDR3 sequences and most-parsimonious VDJ recombination scenarios were assigned using the TCRdist pipeline. In a later analysis, each TCR beta chain was defined by its CDR3 amino acid sequence together with its V-gene family, and reads without a unique V-gene family were excluded. To address suspected cross-contamination and a sequencing artifact, a later analysis removed 592 highly shared, low-generation-probability nucleotide sequences. A later analysis calculated a clonal expansion index for each public chain from normalized within-repertoire ranks of inferred template counts. In a later analysis, generation probabilities were computed using a VDJ recombination model fitted to out-of-frame rearrangements, and the results were checked against IGoR. In a later analysis, TCR-TCR, TCR-HLA and TCR-CMV co-occurrence was scored with hypergeometric tests, and a repertoire-size bias correction was applied to TCR pairs. A later analysis estimated false discovery rates by permuting HLA or CMV assignments 20 times. In a later analysis, co-occurring TCRs were grouped using DBSCAN, and TCRdist sequence similarity was added for clustering within HLA-allele-positive subsets. Co-occurrence clustering excluded repertoires with fewer than 30,000 or more than 120,000 public chains, plus five with anomalous nucleotide sharing. This immuneACCESS table, as held by TCRdb, lists in-frame sequences with V and J called but not all clones. Of the missing ones, under half trace to an unresolved V gene in checked studies; the others have no known cause. V and J calls and clone size are copied from that table; D and trimming were computed from the DNA. Across this sample there are about 64,000 clones, with under 85% seen only once. The ten most abundant clones make up roughly 5% of the sample.

A remark on this clone: No cognate antigen has been identified for it. No much larger clone exists at a distance of one base, and base qualities are not known.

The cohort comprised fewer than 700 healthy bone marrow donors. At the time of sampling, all cohort members were nominally healthy, though unrecorded immune exposures were likely present. The donor tested CMV seropositive, placing the donor among the roughly 300 seropositive members of the cohort. A peripheral blood sample was collected from each donor, and TCR beta sequencing was performed on peripheral blood mononuclear cells. Genomic DNA was extracted from the blood cell samples with the Qiagen DNeasy Blood Extraction Kit. The rearranged segments are TRBV4-3 and TRBJ1-5, with 10 central nucleotides matching TRBD1. The specimen was PBMCs. The receptor was isolated from a male donor in good health and CMV-seropositive. The CDR3 region has the sequence CASSPTGGQPQHF. The nucleotide sequence is given as TGCGCCAGCAGCCCGACAGGGGGCCAGCCCCAGCATTTT.